This entry lists 25 T cell receptor beta chains sequenced from one sample in a study of shared clonotypes between healthy human individuals. Measured with immunoSEQ multiplex PCR; TCRdb has only the in-frame clones, and not every one. The table lists a few million clones, more than 85% of them singletons. Material for sequencing was naive CD4+ T cells from PBMCs. Subset described: CD45RA+ positively selected. The receptor set was obtained from a man aged 18 to 29 in good health. Some clones in this sample may be carry-over from other donors' samples.

This clone is a singleton in its sample. The rearrangement links TRBV28 to TRBJ1-4; no firm D call. Per the germline V gene, CDR1 is MDHEN and CDR2 is SYDVKM. The CDR3 runs to 15 residues. Trimming left V 4 bases short and J 0 bases short, with 9 bases between. This CDR3 is CASSSLGSTNEKLFF. The CDR3 DNA is TGTGCCAGCAGTTCCCTGGGGTCAACTAATGAAAAACTGTTTTTT.

The rearrangement links TRBV10-3 to TRBJ2-1, with 9 bases fitting TRBD2. In germline, CDR1 is ENHRY, CDR2 SYGVKD. After removal of 10 bases from V and 4 bases from J, the junction contained 8 bases not matched to a gene. CDR3 size: 14 residues. The CDR3 coding sequence is TGTGCCACCTCTCTAGCGGGGCTATACAATGAGCAGTTCTTC. This translates into CATSLAGLYNEQFF.

V and J are TRBV4-1 and TRBJ1-1; D gene ambiguous. This CDR3 is built from 18 residues. The germline CDR1 and CDR2 sequences are MGHRA and YSYEKL. The V end lost 2 bases, the J end lost 0 bases, and 19 bases lay between the germline ends. The CDR3 coding sequence is TGCGCCAGCAGCCAAAGGGCCAGGACCAATTCCATGAACACTGAAGCTTTCTTT. Protein: CASSQRARTNSMNTEAFF.

The chain links TRBV2 to TRBJ1-1; maybe TRBD1 (6 bases). Germline V gene data show CDR1 as SNHLY and CDR2 as FYNNEI. The CDR3 consists of 13 residues. V was trimmed by 5 bases and J by 3 bases, leaving 10 bases between them. This chain's CDR3 is CASSQNRDTEAFF. CDR3 DNA: TGTGCCAGCAGTCAGAACAGGGACACTGAAGCTTTCTTT.

Comments on this clone: Other nucleotide sequences from this sample produce the same CDR3. The rearrangement links TRBV29-1 to TRBJ1-1; D may be TRBD1 (6 bases). V dropped 6 bases and J dropped 1 base, with 9 bases sitting between them. The CDR3 runs to 12 residues. From germline, CDR1 is SQVTM and CDR2 ANQGSEA. The CDR3 protein is CSVLQGNTEAFF. CDR3 in DNA: TGCAGCGTCTTACAGGGGAACACTGAAGCTTTCTTT.

This clone appeared once. The chain has TRBV7-6 and TRBJ2-1; 11 nucleotides align to TRBD1. Per germline, CDR1 SGHVS and CDR2 FNYEAQ. V was clipped by 0 bases and J by 8 bases; unmatched bases: 12. The CDR3 contains 18 residues. The CDR3 DNA reads TGTGCCAGCAGCTTAGCGTGGCCAGGGACAGGGGGAGTCGATGAGCAGTTCTTC. Residues: CASSLAWPGTGGVDEQFF.

The genes are TRBV7-6 and TRBJ2-5; D is unresolved. CDR1 and CDR2 from the germline V gene are SGHVS and FNYEAQ. V was clipped by 1 base and J by 2 bases, with 14 bases between them. CDR3 length: 16 residues. The chain's CDR3 is CASSLGSANLQETQYF. As DNA, the CDR3 is TGTGCCAGCAGCTTAGGGTCCGCGAACCTACAAGAGACCCAGTACTTC.

This clone has just one count. Within the sample, other DNA sequences also encode this same CDR3. J is TRBJ2-3 and V is TRBV18; D not certain. V shed 6 bases and J shed 4 bases, with 11 bases lying between them. CDR1 and CDR2 (germline): KGHSH, LQKENI. The CDR3 length is 13 residues. In DNA form, the CDR3 reads TGTGCCAGCTCCCCCCCCTCCGCAGATACGCAGTATTTT. Translating it yields CASSPPSADTQYF.

Points on this clone: Other DNA sequences from this sample encode an identical CDR3 as well. This rearrangement joins TRBV2 to TRBJ2-7; D may be TRBD1 (6 bases). The CDR3 length is 12 residues. V was trimmed by 6 bases and J by 4 bases, leaving 10 bases between them. Germline V gene data show CDR1 as SNHLY and CDR2 as FYNNEI. CDR3 nucleotide sequence: TGTGCCAGCAGACCGACAGGATACGAGCAGTACTTC. This sequence encodes CASRPTGYEQYF.

This clone was observed a single time. V usage is TRBV9 and J usage is TRBJ1-2, with D perhaps matching TRBD1 (5 bases). V dropped 4 bases and J dropped 4 bases, with 17 bases sitting between them. CDR1 SGDLS and CDR2 YYNGEE come from the germline V gene. This CDR3 has 15 residues. The CDR3 protein is CASSSRGRESYGYTF. In nucleotides, the CDR3 is TGTGCCAGCAGCTCCCGGGGGAGGGAGAGCTATGGCTACACCTTC.

The chain has TRBV18 and TRBJ2-5; D is undetermined. This CDR3 contains 12 residues. Trimming cost V 5 bases and J 0 bases, with 4 bases left between them. Germline V gene lookup returns CDR1 KGHSH and CDR2 LQKENI. The CDR3 loop reads CASSNYQETQYF. As DNA, the CDR3 is TGTGCCAGCTCAAACTACCAAGAGACCCAGTACTTC.

The chain recombines TRBV30 with TRBJ2-1, with D hard to call. The germline gives CDR1 GTSNPN, CDR2 SVGIG (reference sequence). This CDR3 contains 11 residues. The V gene lost 3 bases and the J gene lost 7 bases, with 7 bases spanning the gap. The DNA for the CDR3 is TGTGCCTGGAGGGCGGAAAATGAGCAGTTCTTC. It encodes CAWRAENEQFF.

V gene TRBV4-3 combines with J gene TRBJ1-2; D is uncertain. CDR1 is LGHNA and CDR2 is YSLEER in the germline V gene. The germline V and J ends were trimmed by 1 base and 0 bases, with 9 bases remaining between them. CDR3 length: 15 residues. In DNA, the CDR3 is TGCGCCAGCAGCCAAGTGGGAAAGTCTAACTATGGCTACACCTTC. It codes for CASSQVGKSNYGYTF.

The V call is TRBV18, the J call TRBJ1-4, with D maybe TRBD1 (5 bases). The CDR3 totals 15 residues. V was clipped by 4 bases and J by 7 bases, with 16 bases between them. CDR1 is KGHSH, CDR2 LQKENI, per germline. In DNA form, the CDR3 reads TGTGCCAGCTCACTCCTAACGGGGGGGACTGAAAAACTGTTTTTT. Its translation is CASSLLTGGTEKLFF.

The chain has TRBV11-2 and TRBJ2-5; TRBD1 agrees at 9 bases. There are 14 residues in the CDR3. Trimming at V came to 5 bases and at J to 2 bases, leaving 3 bases not matched to a gene. Germline V gene lookup returns CDR1 SGHAT and CDR2 FQNNGV. DNA of the CDR3: TGTGCCAGCAGCCCCGGGACAGGGCAAGAGACCCAGTACTTC. Amino acids: CASSPGTGQETQYF. The whole variable domain, filled in from reference TRBV11-2 and TRBJ2-5, reads EAGVAQSPRYKIIEKRQSVAFWCNPISGHATLYWYQQILGQGPKLLIQFQNNGVVDDSQLPKDRFSAERLKGVDSTLKIQPAKLEDSAVYLCASSPGTGQETQYFGPGTRLLVL.

The DNA of the CDR3 is TGTGCCAGCAGCCCTTCTACCGGGACTGACGATACGCAGTATTTT. It yields the protein CASSPSTGTDDTQYF. The V and J genes are TRBV9 and TRBJ2-3; D might be TRBD2 (6 bases). Germline V CDR1 and CDR2: SGDLS, YYNGEE. The CDR3 runs 15 residues. V was clipped by 4 bases and J by 6 bases, with 18 bases between them.

V is TRBV19 and J is TRBJ2-2, with 9 bases aligning to TRBD1. Germline V CDR1 and CDR2: LNHDA, SQIVND (reference sequence). The CDR3 is 16 residues long. V trimming: 4 bases; J trimming: 5 bases; junction bases outside the gene matches: 8. CDR3 sequence reads: CASSTPRDRVTGELFF. CDR3 bases: TGTGCCAGTAGTACTCCCCGGGACAGGGTTACCGGGGAGCTGTTTTTT.

This clone was observed a single time. V is TRBV7-7 and J is TRBJ2-1; D possibly corresponds to TRBD1 (5 bases). V dropped 5 bases and J dropped 6 bases, with 8 bases sitting between them. The CDR3 has 12 amino acids. Germline lookup yields CDR1 SSHAT and CDR2 FNYEAQ (reference sequence). In DNA, the CDR3 is TGTGCCAGCAGCCCCGACAGCAATGAGCAGTTCTTC. Translation gives CASSPDSNEQFF.

In the case of this clone: Other nucleotide sequences from this sample produce the same CDR3. The chain is built from TRBV2 and TRBJ1-1; TRBD1 is a possible D gene (5 bases). Germline V gene sequence: CDR1 SNHLY, CDR2 FYNNEI. This CDR3 is built from 13 residues. V was pared by 3 bases and J by 5 bases, with 10 bases between. For the CDR3, the DNA is TGTGCCAGCAGTGATCGGGGGGGGACTGAAGCTTTCTTT. Protein: CASSDRGGTEAFF.

The rearrangement uses TRBV15 and TRBJ2-7; D gene ambiguous. Germline V gene sequence: CDR1 LNHNV, CDR2 YYDKDF (reference sequence). Deletions cut 3 bases from V and 2 bases from J, with 14 bases between. The CDR3 extends over 15 amino acids. CDR3 region: CATSSQDGFAYEQYF. The CDR3 DNA reads TGTGCCACCAGCAGCCAGGACGGATTCGCCTACGAGCAGTACTTC.

The CDR3 coding sequence is TGTGCCAGCAGCGTAGGAGAGTGGGGTTCCTACGAGCAGTACTTC. This gives the protein CASSVGEWGSYEQYF. V and J are TRBV9 and TRBJ2-7; D uncertain. The CDR3 loop spans 15 amino acids. Trimming pared 0 bases from V and 1 base from J, leaving 11 bases between. CDR1 is SGDLS and CDR2 is YYNGEE in the germline V gene.

This clone was seen more than once but under ten times. The V gene is TRBV2, the J gene TRBJ1-4, with D tentatively TRBD1 (6 bases). This CDR3 has 13 residues. V gave up 6 bases and J gave up 7 bases, with 12 bases separating them. Germline V gives CDR1 SNHLY, CDR2 FYNNEI. The CDR3: CASSPIGGEKLFF. CDR3 sequence (DNA): TGTGCCAGCAGCCCTATAGGGGGTGAAAAACTGTTTTTT.

This clone was observed a few times. The genes are TRBV4-1 and TRBJ1-4; 7 bases fit TRBD1. The CDR3 sequence is 16 residues long. CDR1 is MGHRA and CDR2 is YSYEKL in the germline V gene. V shed 0 bases and J 8 bases; nucleotides not matched to a gene: 9. Here the CDR3 reads CASSQDTRQGYEKLFF. DNA of the CDR3: TGCGCCAGCAGCCAAGATACCCGACAGGGATACGAAAAACTGTTTTTT.

This rearrangement joins TRBV7-9 to TRBJ2-7; no clear D. V lost 4 bases and J lost 0, with 19 bases in between. CDR1 is SEHNR, CDR2 FQNEAQ, per germline (reference sequence). This CDR3 is 17 amino acids long. The chain's CDR3 is CASSSRRAQSDSYEQYF. Here the CDR3 DNA reads TGTGCCAGCAGCTCCCGCCGGGCTCAAAGTGACTCCTACGAGCAGTACTTC.

The rearrangement links TRBV11-2 to TRBJ2-7; 11 bases fit TRBD2. This CDR3 is built from 16 residues. Germline V gives CDR1 SGHAT, CDR2 FQNNGV. V trimming: 4 bases; J trimming: 3 bases; junction bases outside the gene matches: 8. The CDR3 loop reads CASSSRLAGPFYEQYF. In DNA form, the CDR3 reads TGTGCCAGCAGCTCCAGACTAGCGGGACCCTTCTACGAGCAGTACTTC.